The count of the clone carrying this T cell receptor (beta chain) is one. Its antigen is not known. The data belong to a study of OX40 agonist ivuxolimab in advanced cancers. About the study: The treatment was a fully human IgG2 OX40 agonist, ivuxolimab. Dosing consisted of intravenous ivuxolimab at 0.01 to 10 mg/kg every 2 weeks. Study results and caveats: Both blood CD4+ and CD8+ T cells showed clonal growth by week 6 at 0.1 to 3.0 mg/kg.

Produced via immunoSEQ multiplex PCR; TCRdb's table is partial and in-frame only. The sample yields tens of thousands of clones, roughly nine tenths seen once. The junction had 6 bases not matched to a gene; V was cut back by 2 bases and J by 6 bases. Germline assignment: CDR1 MNHEY and CDR2 SMNVEV (reference sequence). The CDR3 runs to 15 residues. The TCR was taken from an adult with an advanced solid tumor such as melanoma, head and neck, liver or kidney cancer. This sample comprised CD4+ or CD8+ T cells sorted from blood, obtained in a trial of the OX40 agonist ivuxolimab. The chain couples TRBV27 to TRBJ2-1, with TRBD1 identical over 8 bases. The CDR3 reads CASSLPGGWSNEQFF. The CDR3 region has the DNA TGTGCCAGCAGTTTACCAGGGGGCTGGAGCAATGAGCAGTTCTTC.